This T cell receptor beta chain emerged from a study of blood T cells in healthy people across ages. Then a second PCR, running roughly 7 to 11 cycles, was carried out with a sample-barcoded 5' primer and a J-beta primer mix. From the 5' RACE reads, TCRdb called clonotypes with MiXCR, one entry per CDR3 protein. This table has 1.5 million to 2 million distinct CDR3 sequences, around half appearing once. The CDR3 runs to 13 residues. CDR1 and CDR2 (germline): MGHRA, YSYEKL. The V and J ends lost 3 bases and 6 bases, in that order; junction bases with no gene match: 2. Concerning this clonotype: Its antigen is still unknown.

Donor samples were obtained from healthy Caucasian individuals from Russia, aged roughly 6 to 90. The study's findings and limits: Because donor CMV status was unknown, expanded clonotype changes were possibly confounded.

V usage is TRBV4-1 and J usage is TRBJ1-2; 9 bases fit TRBD1. This TCR was recovered from a woman aged 40 to 50 in good health. Sequencing was carried out using blood. In DNA form, the CDR3 reads TGCGCCAGCAGCCACTACAGGGGGCATGGCTACACCTTC. Protein product: CASSHYRGHGYTF.